A selection of T cell receptor beta chains follows, all from one sample in a study of T cell responses to AZD1222 COVID-19 vaccine. Clones were read by immunoSEQ multiplex PCR, and TCRdb kept only the in-frame ones, dropping some. The sample lists around 78,000 clones, approximately 85% seen once, with 4% to 5.5% in the top ten. Sequences were derived from peripheral blood, sampled on day 0 of MenACWY control vaccination. The source of these receptors is an adult in good health. CDR3s include the opening cysteine and the closing phenylalanine or tryptophan. D genes are given only for firm matches. The listing skips clone size in some rows; elsewhere it reads once, few, many or a size class.

TRBV7-8	TRBD1	-	TRBJ2-3	CASSSKTGTGIRDTQYF	TGTGCCAGCAGCTCGAAAACCGGGACAGGGATACGGGATACGCAGTATTTT
TRBV18	-	-	TRBJ1-4	CASSPQGLGEKLFF	TGTGCCAGCTCACCACAGGGGCTAGGTGAAAAACTGTTTTTT
TRBV5-6	-	-	TRBJ1-1	CASSHGTGNTEAFF	TGTGCCAGCAGTCATGGGACGGGGAACACTGAAGCTTTCTTT
TRBV6-2/TRBV6-3	TRBD2	-	TRBJ2-1	CASSFSTSGRSSYNEQFF	TGTGCCAGCAGTTTCTCAACTAGCGGGCGAAGCTCCTACAATGAGCAGTTCTTC
TRBV7-2	TRBD1	-	TRBJ2-2	CASSRGQGASAGELFF	TGTGCCAGCAGCCGGGGACAGGGGGCAAGTGCCGGGGAGCTGTTTTTT
TRBV7-2	-	-	TRBJ2-7	CASSSLGRGDRSYEQYF	TGTGCCAGCAGCTCGCTAGGGAGGGGGGACAGATCCTACGAGCAGTACTTC
TRBV25-1	-	-	TRBJ1-5	CASQYGNQPQHF	TGTGCCAGTCAGTACGGCAATCAGCCCCAGCATTTT
TRBV30	-	-	TRBJ2-5	CAWSVGGGVETQYF	TGTGCCTGGAGTGTGGGAGGGGGAGTAGAGACCCAGTACTTC
TRBV4-3	TRBD1	-	TRBJ1-1	CASSQVSGGTEAFF	TGCGCCAGCAGCCAAGTTTCAGGGGGCACTGAAGCTTTCTTT
TRBV4-2	TRBD1	-	TRBJ1-2	CASSQGQGAPNYGYTF	TGTGCCAGCAGCCAAGGACAGGGGGCGCCCAACTATGGCTACACCTTC
TRBV6-5	TRBD1	few	TRBJ1-4	CASSQPGTGNEKLFF	TGTGCCAGCAGCCAACCTGGGACAGGGAATGAAAAACTGTTTTTT
TRBV7-3	-	-	TRBJ2-2	CASSLQRYTGELFF	TGTGCCAGCAGCTTACAGAGGTACACCGGGGAGCTGTTTTTT
TRBV7-9	TRBD1	-	TRBJ1-4	CASTDRGRTNEKLFF	TGTGCCAGCACAGACAGGGGGCGTACTAATGAAAAACTGTTTTTT
TRBV7-9	TRBD1	-	TRBJ1-2	CASSSQGAQGYTF	TGTGCCAGCAGCTCACAGGGGGCTCAGGGCTACACCTTC
TRBV27	-	-	TRBJ1-6	CASSLLASSYNSPLHF	TGTGCCAGCAGTTTATTGGCAAGCTCCTATAATTCACCCCTCCACTTT
TRBV20-1	-	-	TRBJ2-1	CSRGAGNEQFF	TGCAGTCGTGGGGCGGGGAATGAGCAGTTCTTC
TRBV27	-	-	TRBJ1-6	CASSFRGGRDSPLHF	TGTGCCAGCAGTTTTAGAGGAGGGCGGGATTCACCCCTCCACTTT
TRBV5-1	-	-	TRBJ1-4	CASSLGRGGTNEKLFF	TGCGCCAGCAGCCTCGGTAGGGGGGGAACTAATGAAAAACTGTTTTTT
TRBV19	TRBD2	-	TRBJ2-5	CASSISGTSRETQYF	TGTGCCAGTAGTATCTCCGGGACTAGCAGGGAGACCCAGTACTTC
TRBV3-1/TRBV3-2	-	-	TRBJ1-1	CASSQDSGGWTEAFF	TGTGCCAGCAGCCAAGATTCGGGGGGATGGACTGAAGCTTTCTTT
TRBV5-1	-	-	TRBJ1-2	CASSLGPGVASYTF	TGCGCCAGCAGCTTGGGTCCAGGGGTAGCGAGTTACACCTTC
TRBV3-1/TRBV3-2	-	-	TRBJ2-1	CASSQVGRAEQFF	TGTGCCAGCAGCCAAGTGGGACGGGCTGAGCAGTTCTTC
TRBV5-1	-	-	TRBJ1-2	CASSLGATAYGYTF	TGCGCCAGCAGCTTGGGGGCCACAGCCTATGGCTACACCTTC
TRBV7-2	TRBD2	-	TRBJ2-7	CASSLAPRLAGANYEQYF	TGTGCCAGCAGCTTAGCTCCGCGACTAGCGGGGGCCAACTACGAGCAGTACTTC
TRBV6-2/TRBV6-3	-	-	TRBJ1-4	CASSYPGRGNEKLFF	TGTGCCAGCAGTTACCCGGGACGGGGGAATGAAAAACTGTTTTTT
TRBV20-1	-	-	TRBJ1-3	CSAELQNTIYF	TGCAGTGCCGAATTGCAAAACACCATATATTTT